The next 2 T cell receptor beta chains were all read from a single sample in a study of spatial heterogeneity in lung cancer. One entry per CDR3 protein results from TCRdb running MiXCR on the 5' RACE reads. The table includes 20,000 to 25,000 distinct CDR3 sequences, around 4.3% detected once. Time point specified: sample taken at primary tumor resection. The input for sequencing was PBMCs, taken at surgery. The receptors come from a male donor with early-stage non-small cell lung cancer.

Many counts were recorded for this clonotype. The rearrangement links TRBV6-6 to TRBJ1-2; 8 nucleotides agree with TRBD1. J lost 4 bases, V lost 10 bases, and 8 bases had no gene match. The CDR3 sequence is 13 residues long. Germline-derived CDR1 and CDR2 are MNHNY and SVGAGI (reference sequence). The CDR3 DNA is TGTGCCACCGGACCAGGGGGCTCCTATGGCTACACCTTC. Encoded protein: CATGPGGSYGYTF.

The rearrangement uses TRBV7-2 and TRBJ2-1, with 9 bases that match TRBD1. CDR3 length: 14 residues. With 7 bases clipped from V and 9 bases from J, the junction kept 10 bases outside the gene matches. Germline V gene lookup returns CDR1 SGHTA and CDR2 FQGNSA. The CDR3 nucleotides are TGTGCCAGCACCACACCTACAGGGGGCCTTGAGCAGTTCTTC. It is translated as CASTTPTGGLEQFF.